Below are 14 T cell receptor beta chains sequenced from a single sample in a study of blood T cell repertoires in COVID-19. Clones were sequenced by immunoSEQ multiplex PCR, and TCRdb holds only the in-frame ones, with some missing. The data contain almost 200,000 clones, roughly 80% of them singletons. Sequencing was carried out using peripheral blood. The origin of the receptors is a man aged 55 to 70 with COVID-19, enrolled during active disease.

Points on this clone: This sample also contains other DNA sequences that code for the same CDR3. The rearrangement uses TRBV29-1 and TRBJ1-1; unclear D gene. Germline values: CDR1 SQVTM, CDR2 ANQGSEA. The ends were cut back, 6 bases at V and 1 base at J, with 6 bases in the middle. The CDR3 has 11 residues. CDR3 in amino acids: CSVTENTEAFF. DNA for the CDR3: TGCAGCGTAACAGAGAACACTGAAGCTTTCTTT.

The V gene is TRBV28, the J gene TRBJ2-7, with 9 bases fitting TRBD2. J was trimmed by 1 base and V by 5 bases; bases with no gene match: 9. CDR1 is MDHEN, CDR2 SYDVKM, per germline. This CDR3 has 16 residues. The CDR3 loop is CASSILGLASSYEQYF. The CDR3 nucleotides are TGTGCCAGCAGTATTCTGGGACTAGCTTCTTCCTACGAGCAGTACTTC.

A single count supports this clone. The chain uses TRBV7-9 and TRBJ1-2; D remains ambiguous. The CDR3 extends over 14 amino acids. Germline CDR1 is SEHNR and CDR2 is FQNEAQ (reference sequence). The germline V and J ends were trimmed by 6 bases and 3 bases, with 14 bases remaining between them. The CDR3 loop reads CASRAGETDYGYTF. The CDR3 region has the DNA TGTGCCAGCAGGGCCGGGGAGACTGACTATGGCTACACCTTC.

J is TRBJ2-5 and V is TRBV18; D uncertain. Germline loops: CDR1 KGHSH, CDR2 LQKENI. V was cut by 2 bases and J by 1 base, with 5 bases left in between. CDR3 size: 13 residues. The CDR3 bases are TGTGCCAGCTCACCAAACAGCCAAGAGACCCAGTACTTC. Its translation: CASSPNSQETQYF. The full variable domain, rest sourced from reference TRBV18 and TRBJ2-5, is NAGVMQNPRHLVRRRGQEARLRCSPMKGHSHVYWYRQLPEEGLKFMVYLQKENIIDESGMPKERFSAEFPKEGPSILRIQQVVRGDSAAYFCASSPNSQETQYFGPGTRLLVL.

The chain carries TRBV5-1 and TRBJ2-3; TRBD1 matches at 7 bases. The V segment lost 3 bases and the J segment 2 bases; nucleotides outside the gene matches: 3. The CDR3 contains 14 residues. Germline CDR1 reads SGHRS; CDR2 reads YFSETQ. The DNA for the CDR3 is TGCGCCAGCAGCTCCGGGACAGTCACAGATACGCAGTATTTT. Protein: CASSSGTVTDTQYF. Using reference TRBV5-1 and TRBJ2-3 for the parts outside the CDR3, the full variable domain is KAGVTQTPRYLIKTRGQQVTLSCSPISGHRSVSWYQQTPGQGLQFLFEYFSETQRNKGNFPGRFSGRQFSNSRSEMNVSTLELGDSALYLCASSSGTVTDTQYFGPGTRLTVL.

The CDR3, as DNA: TGTGCCAGCAGCCCACTAAGGAGGGGGCGCGCAGATACGCAGTATTTT. It translates to CASSPLRRGRADTQYF. The rearrangement uses TRBV7-2 and TRBJ2-3; perhaps TRBD1 as D (7 bases). There are 16 residues in the CDR3. Germline V lookup: CDR1 SGHTA, CDR2 FQGNSA. V was trimmed by 5 bases and J by 4 bases, leaving 19 bases between them.

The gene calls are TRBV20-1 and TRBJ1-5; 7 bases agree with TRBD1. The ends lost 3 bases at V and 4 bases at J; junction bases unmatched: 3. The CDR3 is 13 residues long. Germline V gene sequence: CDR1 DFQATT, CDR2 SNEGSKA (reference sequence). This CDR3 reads CSASGRGNQPQHF. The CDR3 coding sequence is TGCAGTGCTAGTGGCAGGGGGAATCAGCCCCAGCATTTT.

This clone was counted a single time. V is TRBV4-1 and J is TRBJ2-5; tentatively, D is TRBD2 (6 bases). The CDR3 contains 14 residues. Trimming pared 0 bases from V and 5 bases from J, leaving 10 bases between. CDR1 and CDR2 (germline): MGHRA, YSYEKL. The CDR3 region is CASSQDAGRETQYF. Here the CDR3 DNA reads TGCGCCAGCAGCCAAGATGCTGGGAGGGAGACCCAGTACTTC.

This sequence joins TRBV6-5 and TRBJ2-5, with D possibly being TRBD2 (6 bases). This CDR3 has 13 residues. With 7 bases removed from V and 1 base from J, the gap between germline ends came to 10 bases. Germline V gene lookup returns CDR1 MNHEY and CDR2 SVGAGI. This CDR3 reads CASMGRFQETQYF. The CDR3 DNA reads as TGTGCCAGCATGGGGAGGTTCCAAGAGACCCAGTACTTC.

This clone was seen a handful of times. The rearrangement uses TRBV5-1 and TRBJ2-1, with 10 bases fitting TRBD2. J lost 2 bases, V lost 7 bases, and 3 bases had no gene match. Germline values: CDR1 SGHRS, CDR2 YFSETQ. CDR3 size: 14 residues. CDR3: CASGLAATYNEQFF. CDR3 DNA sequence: TGCGCCAGCGGACTAGCGGCTACCTACAATGAGCAGTTCTTC.

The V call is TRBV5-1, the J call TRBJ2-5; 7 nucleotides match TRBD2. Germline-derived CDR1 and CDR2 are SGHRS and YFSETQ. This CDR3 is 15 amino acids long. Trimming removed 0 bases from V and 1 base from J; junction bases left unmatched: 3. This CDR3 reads CASSLASSGQETQYF. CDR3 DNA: TGCGCCAGCAGCTTGGCGTCTAGCGGCCAAGAGACCCAGTACTTC.

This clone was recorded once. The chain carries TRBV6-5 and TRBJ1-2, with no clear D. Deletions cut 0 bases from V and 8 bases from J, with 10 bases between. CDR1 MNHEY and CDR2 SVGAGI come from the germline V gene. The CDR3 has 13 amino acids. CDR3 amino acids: CASSYSKQYGYTF. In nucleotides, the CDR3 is TGTGCCAGCAGTTACTCGAAACAGTACGGCTACACCTTC.

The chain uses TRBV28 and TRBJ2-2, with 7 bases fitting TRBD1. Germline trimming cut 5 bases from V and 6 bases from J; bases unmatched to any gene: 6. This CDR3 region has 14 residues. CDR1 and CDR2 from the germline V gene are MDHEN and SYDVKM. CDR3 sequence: CASSQPDRAGELFF. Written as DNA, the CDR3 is TGTGCCAGCAGTCAACCCGACAGGGCCGGGGAGCTGTTTTTT. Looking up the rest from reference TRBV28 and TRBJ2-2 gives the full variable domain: DVKVTQSSRYLVKRTGEKVFLECVQDMDHENMFWYRQDPGLGLRLIYFSYDVKMKEKGDIPEGYSVSREKKERFSLILESASTNQTSMYLCASSQPDRAGELFFGEGSRLTVL.

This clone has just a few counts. The CDR3 coding sequence is TGTGCCAGCAGCCAAGCCGGGACAGGGGCCTTAAAGAGGAGTGGCTACACCTTC. This gives the protein CASSQAGTGALKRSGYTF. The chain is built from TRBV3-1 (or the pseudogene TRBV3-2) and TRBJ1-2, with 10 bases matching TRBD1. V shed 1 base, J shed 7 bases, and the junction held 15 bases outside the gene matches. The CDR3 has 18 residues. CDR1 is LGHDT, CDR2 YNNKEL, per germline (reference sequence).